This TCR beta chain is drawn from a study of blood T cells in healthy people across ages. Study overall: About one barcoded beta molecule per two T cells was captured by template switching.

The CDR3 consists of 19 residues. V lost 1 base, J lost 1 base, and 25 bases lay in between. The germline CDR1 and CDR2 sequences are DFQATT and SNEGSKA (reference sequence). The table lists this clonotype with a few counts. The antigen remains undetermined. General study points: It was the long-lived donors that had more naive CD4+ cells and higher diversity than aged donors. Donor CMV status was unknown, possibly confounding expanded clonotype changes. Age showed a roughly linear inverse relationship with TCR beta diversity per million T cells.

Sample-barcoded 5' priming and a J-beta primer mix drove a second PCR of roughly 7 to 11 cycles. Using its own MiXCR run on the 5' RACE reads, TCRdb lists one record per CDR3 protein. The data show hundreds of thousands of distinct CDR3 sequences, with around a fifth seen just once and more than 3% held by the top ten. The source material was blood. The sequence derives from a man in his 70s in good health. The J gene is TRBJ2-5, the V gene TRBV20-1; D unclear. As DNA, the CDR3 is TGCAGTGCTAGAGTTTTCCGAAAAGTAACCCGGACGGCCCAAGAGACCCAGTACTTC. Amino acids: CSARVFRKVTRTAQETQYF.